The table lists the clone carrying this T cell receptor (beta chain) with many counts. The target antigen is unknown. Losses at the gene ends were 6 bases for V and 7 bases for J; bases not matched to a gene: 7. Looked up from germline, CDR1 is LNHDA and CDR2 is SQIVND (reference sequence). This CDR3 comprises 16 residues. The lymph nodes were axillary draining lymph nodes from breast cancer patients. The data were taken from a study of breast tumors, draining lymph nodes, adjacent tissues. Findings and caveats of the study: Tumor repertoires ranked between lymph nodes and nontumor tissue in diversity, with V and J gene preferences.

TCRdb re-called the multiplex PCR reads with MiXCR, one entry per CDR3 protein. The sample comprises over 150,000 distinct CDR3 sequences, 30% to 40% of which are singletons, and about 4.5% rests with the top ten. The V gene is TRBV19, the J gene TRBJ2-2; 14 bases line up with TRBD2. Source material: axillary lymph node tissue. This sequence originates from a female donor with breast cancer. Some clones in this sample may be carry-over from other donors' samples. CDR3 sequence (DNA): TGTGCCAGTAGGAGACTAGCGGGAGGGAGTGGCGGGGAGCTGTTTTTT. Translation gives CASRRLAGGSGGELFF. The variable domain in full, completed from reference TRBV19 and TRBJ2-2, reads DGGITQSPKYLFRKEGQNVTLSCEQNLNHDAMYWYRQDPGQGLRLIYYSQIVNDFQKGDIAEGYSVSREKKESFPLTVTSAQKNPTAFYLCASRRLAGGSGGELFFGEGSRLTVL.